The 9 T cell receptor beta chains below were found in one sample sequenced in a study of response to subunit inactivated influenza vaccine. MiXCR was run by TCRdb on the RT-PCR reads, yielding one entry per CDR3 protein. The data hold around 520,000 distinct CDR3 sequences, with roughly 12% observed a single time. The sequencing used PBMCs from blood, collected on the day of vaccination. The receptor set was obtained from a man aged 50 to 60 who received an inactivated influenza vaccine.

This clonotype was counted many times. The chain links TRBV20-1 to TRBJ2-7; tentative D call: TRBD2 (6 bases). Germline V gene lookup returns CDR1 DFQATT and CDR2 SNEGSKA (reference sequence). This CDR3 region has 16 residues. The ends were cut back, 4 bases at V and 3 bases at J, with 22 bases in the middle. The CDR3 DNA reads TGCAGTGCTATCACCGGGGGTCTGGAGCCCTTCTACGAGCAGTACTTC. Protein: CSAITGGLEPFYEQYF.

This clonotype occurred many times. The rearrangement links TRBV29-1 to TRBJ2-3, with D tentatively TRBD2 (5 bases). V gave up 6 bases and J gave up 0 bases, with 10 bases separating them. This CDR3 region has 13 residues. Germline assignment: CDR1 SQVTM and CDR2 ANQGSEA. Here the CDR3 DNA reads TGCAGCGTGAGGGTCTCTAGCACAGATACGCAGTATTTT. As protein: CSVRVSSTDTQYF.

A few counts support this clonotype. The CDR3 sequence: CASSQYGVSSSGGANEQYF. CDR3 nucleotide sequence: TGCGCCAGCAGCCAGTACGGCGTGTCGAGTAGCGGGGGGGCAAACGAGCAGTACTTC. The chain couples TRBV4-3 to TRBJ2-7, with 11 bases lining up with TRBD2. Germline loops: CDR1 LGHNA, CDR2 YSLEER. This CDR3 has 19 residues. The V gene end was trimmed by 3 bases and the J gene end by 5 bases; junction bases not matched to a gene: 18.

The chain couples TRBV5-1 to TRBJ2-7, with 9 bases that match TRBD1. The V and J ends lost 3 bases and 5 bases, in that order; junction bases with no gene match: 3. The CDR3 runs to 13 residues. Germline CDR1 is SGHRS and CDR2 is YFSETQ. The DNA for the CDR3 is TGCGCCAGCAGCTCGGGACAGGGCAACGAGCAGTACTTC. Its translation is CASSSGQGNEQYF.

This clonotype was seen many times. CDR3 sequence: CASSLVGKETQYF. Written as DNA, the CDR3 is TGCGCCAGCAGCTTGGTCGGTAAAGAGACCCAGTACTTC. The rearrangement joins TRBV5-1 to TRBJ2-5; D not certain. V was shortened by 0 bases and J by 3 bases, with 6 bases between the two germline ends. Looked up from germline, CDR1 is SGHRS and CDR2 is YFSETQ. CDR3 length: 13 amino acids. The full variable domain, completed using reference TRBV5-1 and TRBJ2-5, is KAGVTQTPRYLIKTRGQQVTLSCSPISGHRSVSWYQQTPGQGLQFLFEYFSETQRNKGNFPGRFSGRQFSNSRSEMNVSTLELGDSALYLCASSLVGKETQYFGPGTRLLVL.

This clonotype has a handful of counts. The chain recombines TRBV5-5 with TRBJ2-3; TRBD2 matches at 12 bases. Per the germline V gene, CDR1 is SGHKS and CDR2 is YYEKEE (reference sequence). This CDR3 comprises 16 residues. Trimming took 0 bases from V and 7 from J; bases not matched to a gene: 6. This CDR3 reads CASSLETSGRINTQYF. DNA of the CDR3: TGTGCCAGCAGCTTGGAGACTAGCGGGAGAATAAATACGCAGTATTTT.

This clonotype turned up a few times. J is TRBJ2-7 and V is TRBV28, with 9 bases fitting TRBD1. CDR1 and CDR2 (germline): MDHEN, SYDVKM. The CDR3 spans 12 residues. V lost 6 bases to trimming and J lost 6 bases; unmatched junction nucleotides: 3. For the CDR3, the DNA is TGTGCCAGCAGGGGACAGGGCTTCGAGCAGTACTTC. Protein sequence: CASRGQGFEQYF.

The CDR3 sequence: CASSLLASGETQYF. CDR3 nucleotides: TGTGCCAGCAGCTTACTAGCGTCCGGAGAGACCCAGTACTTC. The rearrangement joins TRBV5-6 to TRBJ2-5; 7 nucleotides match TRBD2. V was pared by 2 bases and J by 4 bases, with 5 bases of the junction left unmatched. From germline, CDR1 is SGHDT and CDR2 YYEEEE. CDR3 length: 14 residues. Using reference TRBV5-6 and TRBJ2-5 for the parts outside the CDR3, the full variable domain is DAGVTQSPTHLIKTRGQQVTLRCSPKSGHDTVSWYQQALGQGPQFIFQYYEEEERQRGNFPDRFSGHQFPNYSSELNVNALLLGDSALYLCASSLLASGETQYFGPGTRLLVL.

V is TRBV12-3 or TRBV12-4 and J is TRBJ2-1; TRBD2 aligns across 13 bases. CDR3 length: 14 amino acids. V lost 6 bases to trimming and J lost 12 bases; unmatched junction nucleotides: 8. The CDR3 sequence is CASRWTSGGISQFF. In nucleotides, the CDR3 is TGTGCCAGCAGATGGACTAGCGGGGGAATTTCGCAGTTCTTC.